The table lists the clone carrying this T cell receptor beta chain with many counts. The antigen is undetermined. The source of the sample is a study of T cells after yellow fever vaccination. Study-level points and caveats: The presence of abundant clonotypes contaminating from the bulk population was possible in FACS-sorted repertoires.

TCRdb recomputed calls from the 5' RACE reads with MiXCR, one row per CDR3 protein. Among 150,000 to 200,000 distinct CDR3 sequences listed, approximately 6.2% were seen once. CDR3 size: 19 residues. Trimming at V came to 4 bases and at J to 1 base, leaving 19 bases not matched to a gene. Germline V gene data show CDR1 as SGHRS and CDR2 as YFSETQ. The V and J genes are TRBV5-1 and TRBJ1-1; the match to TRBD1 covers 7 bases. Sample: CD4+ T cells sorted from PBMCs, taken on the day of the first yellow fever vaccination. The source is a man younger than 30 who received the YFV17D yellow fever vaccine. As DNA, the CDR3 is TGCGCCAGCAGCCCATTGGTCCCGGGGACAGCAATTACGAACACTGAAGCTTTCTTT. This sequence encodes CASSPLVPGTAITNTEAFF. Full variable domain (missing parts from reference TRBV5-1 and TRBJ1-1): KAGVTQTPRYLIKTRGQQVTLSCSPISGHRSVSWYQQTPGQGLQFLFEYFSETQRNKGNFPGRFSGRQFSNSRSEMNVSTLELGDSALYLCASSPLVPGTAITNTEAFFGQGTRLTVV.